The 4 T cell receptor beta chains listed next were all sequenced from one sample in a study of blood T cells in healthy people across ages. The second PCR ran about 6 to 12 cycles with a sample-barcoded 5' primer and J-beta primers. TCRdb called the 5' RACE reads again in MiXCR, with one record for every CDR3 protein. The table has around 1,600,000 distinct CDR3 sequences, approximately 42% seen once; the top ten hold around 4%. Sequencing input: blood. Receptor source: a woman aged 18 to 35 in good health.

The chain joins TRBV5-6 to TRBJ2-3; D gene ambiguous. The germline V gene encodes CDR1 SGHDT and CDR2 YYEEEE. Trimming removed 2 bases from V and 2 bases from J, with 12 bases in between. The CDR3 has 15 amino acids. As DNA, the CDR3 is TGTGCCAGCAGCTTAGTGGGATTACTCACAGATACGCAGTATTTT. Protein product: CASSLVGLLTDTQYF.

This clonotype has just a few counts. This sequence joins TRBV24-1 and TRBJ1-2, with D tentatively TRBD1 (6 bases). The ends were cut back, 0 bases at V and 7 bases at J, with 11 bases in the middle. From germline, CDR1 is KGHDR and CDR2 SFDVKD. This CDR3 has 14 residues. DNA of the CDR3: TGTGCCACCAGTGATTTGAACAGGGAGGCTGGCTACACCTTC. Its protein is CATSDLNREAGYTF.

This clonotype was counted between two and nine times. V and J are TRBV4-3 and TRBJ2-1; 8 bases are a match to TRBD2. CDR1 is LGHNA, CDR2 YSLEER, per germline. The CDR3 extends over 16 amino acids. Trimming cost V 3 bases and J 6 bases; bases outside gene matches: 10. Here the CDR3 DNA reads TGCGCCAGCAGCCAGGAGAGGGCTAGCGGGCCCAATGAGCAGTTCTTC. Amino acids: CASSQERASGPNEQFF.

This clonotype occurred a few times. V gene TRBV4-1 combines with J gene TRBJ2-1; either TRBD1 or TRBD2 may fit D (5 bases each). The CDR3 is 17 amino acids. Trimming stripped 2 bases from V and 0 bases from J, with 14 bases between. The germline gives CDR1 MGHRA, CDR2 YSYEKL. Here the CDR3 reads CASSQRSGAFSYNEQFF. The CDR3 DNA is TGCGCCAGCAGCCAACGATCCGGGGCTTTCTCCTACAATGAGCAGTTCTTC.